This TCR beta chain appears in the sequencing data of a study of T cells in Graves' hyperthyroidism and ophthalmopathy. The overall study: Prior to any treatment, at the point of initial diagnosis, peripheral blood was collected.

TCR beta CDR3 sequences were amplified from RNA transcripts. First-round RT-PCR of the TCR CDR3 relied on the HTBI primer set. MiXCR, applied by TCRdb to the multiplex PCR reads, yields one record per CDR3 protein. This sample has hundreds of thousands of distinct CDR3 sequences, with around 13% found just once. Study-wide results and caveats: Among thyroid clonotypes expanded above 0.001, most also appeared in blood.

This clonotype was detected many times. As yet, its antigen is unknown. This CDR3 has 16 residues. Germline V lookup: CDR1 SGDLS, CDR2 YYNGEE. Losses at the gene ends were 0 bases for V and 5 bases for J; bases not matched to a gene: 5. Disease duration was under 3 months in the ophthalmopathy patients, who also had a Clinical Activity Score of at least 3 and a NOSPECS grade of at least 4. Sequenced sample: blood. V and J are TRBV9 and TRBJ2-2, with TRBD2 identical over 9 bases. The source is a woman aged 50 to 60 with Graves' ophthalmopathy. In nucleotides, the CDR3 is TGTGCCAGCAGCGTAGCAGCGGGAGGTGGTACCGGGGAGCTGTTTTTT. Residues: CASSVAAGGGTGELFF. The full variable domain, with the rest looked up from reference TRBV9 and TRBJ2-2, is DSGVTQTPKHLITATGQRVTLRCSPRSGDLSVYWYQQSLDQGLQFLIQYYNGEERAKGNILERFSAQQFPDLHSELNLSSLELGDSALYFCASSVAAGGGTGELFFGEGSRLTVL.